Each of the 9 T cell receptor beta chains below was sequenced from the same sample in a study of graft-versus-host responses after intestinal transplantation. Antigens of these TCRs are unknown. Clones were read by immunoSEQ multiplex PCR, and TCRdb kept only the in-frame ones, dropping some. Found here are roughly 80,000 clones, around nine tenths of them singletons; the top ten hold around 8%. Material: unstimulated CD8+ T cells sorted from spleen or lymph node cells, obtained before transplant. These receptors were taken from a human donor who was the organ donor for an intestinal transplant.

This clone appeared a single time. Here the CDR3 reads CASSPLSQETQYF. Here the CDR3 DNA reads TGCGCCAGCAGCCCTTTAAGTCAAGAGACCCAGTACTTC. J is TRBJ2-5 and V is TRBV5-1, with no clear D. V shed 4 bases and J shed 2 bases, with 9 bases lying between them. The CDR3 has 13 amino acids. Looked up from germline, CDR1 is SGHRS and CDR2 is YFSETQ.

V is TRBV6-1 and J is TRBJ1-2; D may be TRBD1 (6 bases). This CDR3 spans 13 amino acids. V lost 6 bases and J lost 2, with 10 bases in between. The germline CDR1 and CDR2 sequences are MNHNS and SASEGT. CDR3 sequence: CASREQGNYGYTF. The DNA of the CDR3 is TGTGCCAGCAGGGAACAGGGAAACTATGGCTACACCTTC.

CDR3 in amino acids: CASSLNRHRVAGSPLHF. CDR3 coding DNA: TGTGCCAGCAGCTTAAACCGGCACAGGGTGGCCGGCTCACCCCTCCACTTT. The rearrangement joins TRBV7-7 to TRBJ1-6; a weak D match, TRBD1 (6 bases). Germline CDR1 and CDR2: SSHAT and FNYEAQ (reference sequence). CDR3 length: 17 amino acids. Trimming took 2 bases from V and 10 from J, leaving 21 bases between them.

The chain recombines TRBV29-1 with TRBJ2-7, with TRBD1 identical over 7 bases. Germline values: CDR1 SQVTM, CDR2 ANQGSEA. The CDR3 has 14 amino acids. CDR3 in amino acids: CRLCIGTATYEQYF. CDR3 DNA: TGCAGATTGTGCATCGGGACAGCGACCTACGAGCAGTACTTC.

Here the CDR3 reads CASSGQGFYGYTF. Written as DNA, the CDR3 is TGTGCCAGCAGTGGACAGGGCTTCTATGGCTACACCTTC. V usage is TRBV6-1 and J usage is TRBJ1-2, with 7 bases lining up with TRBD1. V shed 4 bases, J shed 4 bases, and the junction held 3 bases outside the gene matches. CDR3 length: 13 residues. CDR1 and CDR2 (germline): MNHNS, SASEGT.

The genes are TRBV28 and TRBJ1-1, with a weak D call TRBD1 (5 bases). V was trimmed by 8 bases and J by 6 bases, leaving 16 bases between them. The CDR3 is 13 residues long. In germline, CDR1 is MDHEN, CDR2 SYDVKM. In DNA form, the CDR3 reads TGTGCCAGCCGACAGTTCAATCCTCCTGAAGCTTTCTTT. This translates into CASRQFNPPEAFF.

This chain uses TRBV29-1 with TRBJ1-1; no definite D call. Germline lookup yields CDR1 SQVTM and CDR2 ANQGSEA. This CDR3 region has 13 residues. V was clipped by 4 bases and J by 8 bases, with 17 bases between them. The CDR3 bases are TGCAGCGTTGTGGCTTCGGAAACCCCCGAAGCTTTCTTT. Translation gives CSVVASETPEAFF.

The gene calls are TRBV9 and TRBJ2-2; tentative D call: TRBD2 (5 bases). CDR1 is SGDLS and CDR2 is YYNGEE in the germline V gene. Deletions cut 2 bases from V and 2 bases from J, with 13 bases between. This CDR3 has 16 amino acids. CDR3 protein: CASSVALTSNTGELFF. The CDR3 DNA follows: TGTGCCAGCAGCGTCGCACTCACTAGTAACACCGGGGAGCTGTTTTTT.

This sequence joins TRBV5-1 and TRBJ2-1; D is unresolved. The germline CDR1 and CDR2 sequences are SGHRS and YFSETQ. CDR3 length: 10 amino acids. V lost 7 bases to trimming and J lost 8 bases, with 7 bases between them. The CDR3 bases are TGCGCCAGCCTCCAAGATGAGCAGTTCTTC. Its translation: CASLQDEQFF.